Listed below are T cell receptor beta chains from one sample, sequenced in a study of T cells after yellow fever vaccination. TCRdb reanalysed the 5' RACE reads using MiXCR and keeps one entry per CDR3 protein. The table shows hundreds of thousands of distinct CDR3 sequences, with roughly 3.5% occurring only once. This specimen consisted of PBMCs, obtained on the day of the yellow fever booster vaccination. The receptors come from a young man who received the YFV17D yellow fever vaccine. Each CDR3 is given with its conserved first and last residue. D genes are given only for firm matches. Only some rows state a clone size, as once, few, many or a class for expanded clones.

v_call,clone_size,j_call,d_call,cdr3_nt,cdr3_aa
TRBV4-3,few,TRBJ1-6,NA,TGCGCCAGCAGCCAAGAAAGCATGGGGGAAATCGGACGGGAGCTCCACTTT,CASSQESMGEIGRELHF
TRBV12-3/TRBV12-4,few,TRBJ1-2,TRBD1,TGTGCCAGCAGTTTCGGGACAGTCAACTATGGCTACACCTTC,CASSFGTVNYGYTF
TRBV5-4,few,TRBJ2-1,TRBD2,TGTGCCAGCAGCTTGGTCGTAGCGGGGGGGCCGAATGAGCAGTTCTTC,CASSLVVAGGPNEQFF
TRBV12-3/TRBV12-4,many,TRBJ2-3,NA,TGTGCCAGCAGTTCTCAACCCTCGCAGTATTTT,CASSSQPSQYF
TRBV7-8,many,TRBJ2-3,TRBD2,TGTGCCAGCAGCCTGACTAGCGGGGGCACAGATACGCAGTATTTT,CASSLTSGGTDTQYF
TRBV25-1,NA,TRBJ2-3,NA,TGTGCCAGCAGTGATTCCTTTCGAGCAGGGGACACTTGGGAGAGCACAGATACGCAGTATTTT,CASSDSFRAGDTWESTDTQYF
TRBV9,NA,TRBJ2-5,NA,TGTGCCAGCAGCGTTTCCCGAATTAAAAGGGGAGAGACCCAGTACTTC,CASSVSRIKRGETQYF
TRBV7-8,many,TRBJ2-7,NA,TGTGCCAGCAGCGTAGGGATAACAGGGCTAAGCTCCTACGAGCAGTACTTC,CASSVGITGLSSYEQYF
TRBV19,many,TRBJ2-5,NA,TGTGCCAGTAGTAGGGGCCGGGGGGCCCAAGAGACCCAGTACTTC,CASSRGRGAQETQYF
TRBV5-1,many,TRBJ2-1,NA,TGCGCCAGCGGGGTCGGAACCTACAATGAGCAGTTCTTC,CASGVGTYNEQFF